This TCR beta chain was found in a study of identical twins. This CDR3 has 17 residues. CDR1 and CDR2 from the germline V gene are LGHNA and YSLEER. Trimming cost V 6 bases and J 2 bases; bases outside gene matches: 10. Study-level results: Abundant beta clonotypes from cord blood had fewer insertions, unlike memory repertoires, which showed none.

This clonotype was detected ten times or more. What it binds is not known. TCRdb used MiXCR to reprocess the 5' RACE reads, holding one entry per CDR3 protein. The data show 420,000 or so distinct CDR3 sequences, with less than 20% seen just once and around 12% held by the top ten. The clonotype comes from a man over 45 in good health. Sequenced material: naive T cells sorted from blood. This chain joins TRBV4-3 and TRBJ2-2; 9 bases fit TRBD1. The CDR3 DNA sequence: TGCGCCAGCAGACAGGGTGACAGGGGGATTAACACCGGGGAGCTGTTTTTT. Translated: CASRQGDRGINTGELFF.